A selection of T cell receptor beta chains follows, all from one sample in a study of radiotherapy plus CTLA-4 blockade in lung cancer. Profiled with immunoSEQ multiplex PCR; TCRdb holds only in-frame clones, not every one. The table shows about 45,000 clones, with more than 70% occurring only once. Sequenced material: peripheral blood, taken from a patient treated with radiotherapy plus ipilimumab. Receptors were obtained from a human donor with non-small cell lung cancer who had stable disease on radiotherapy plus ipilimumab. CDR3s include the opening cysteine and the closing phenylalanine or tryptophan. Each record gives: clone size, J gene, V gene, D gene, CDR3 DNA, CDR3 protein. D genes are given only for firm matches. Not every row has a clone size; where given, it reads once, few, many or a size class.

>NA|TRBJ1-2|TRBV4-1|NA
TGCGCCAGCAGCCCCGGATCTGGGGGGGGATGGCTCGGCTACACCTTC
CASSPGSGGGWLGYTF
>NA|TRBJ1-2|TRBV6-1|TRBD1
TGTGCCAGCCATGACAGGGTGGCTGGCTACACCTTC
CASHDRVAGYTF
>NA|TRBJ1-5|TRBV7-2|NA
TGTGCCAGCAGCTTAACAGGGAGGGAGCAGCCCCAGCATTTT
CASSLTGREQPQHF
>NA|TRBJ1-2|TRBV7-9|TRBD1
TGTGCCAGCAGCTTAGACAGGGGGCTAGTGGAACTCTATGGCTACACCTTC
CASSLDRGLVELYGYTF
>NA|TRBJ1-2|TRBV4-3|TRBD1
TGCGCCAGCAGCCTGGACAGGGTCAACTATGGCTACACCTTC
CASSLDRVNYGYTF
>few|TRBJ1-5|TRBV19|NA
TGTGCCAGTAGTATAGATAGCCCTGGCAATCAGCCCCAGCATTTT
CASSIDSPGNQPQHF
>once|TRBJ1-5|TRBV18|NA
TGTGCCAGCTCGCAAGACTACGGAAGCAATCAGCCCCAGCATTTT
CASSQDYGSNQPQHF
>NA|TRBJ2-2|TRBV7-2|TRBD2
TGTGCCAGCAGCTACAACGGGGGGTTGAACACCGGGGAGCTGTTTTTT
CASSYNGGLNTGELFF
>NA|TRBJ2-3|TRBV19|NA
TGTGCCAGTAGCTCGACAGGTCGCACAGATACGCAGTATTTT
CASSSTGRTDTQYF
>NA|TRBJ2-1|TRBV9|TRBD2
TGTGCCAGCAGCGCCGGGACTAGCGTCAACAATGAGCAGTTCTTC
CASSAGTSVNNEQFF
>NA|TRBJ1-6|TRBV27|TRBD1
TGTGCCAGCAGTTCGGAGACAGGGGGCACTTCACCCCTCCACTTT
CASSSETGGTSPLHF
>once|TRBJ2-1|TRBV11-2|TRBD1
TGTGCCAGCAGCCAGGGGGCCCTAACTCAGTTCTTC
CASSQGALTQFF
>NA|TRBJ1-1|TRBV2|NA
TGTGCCAGCAGTGAAGGGGGGCGCGGCACTGAAGCTTTCTTT
CASSEGGRGTEAFF
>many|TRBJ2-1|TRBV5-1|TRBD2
TGCGCCAGCAGCTTGGTAGCGGGTTACAATGAGCAGTTCTTC
CASSLVAGYNEQFF
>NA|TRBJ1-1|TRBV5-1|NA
TGCGCCAGCAGCTTGGGGTCGAAGCCGAACACTGAAGCTTTCTTT
CASSLGSKPNTEAFF
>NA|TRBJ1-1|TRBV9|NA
TGTGCCAGCAGCTCATCGGACCCAAAAAGGGGAACTGAAGCTTTCTTT
CASSSSDPKRGTEAFF
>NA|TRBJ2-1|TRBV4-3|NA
TGCGCCAGCAGCCAAGATCGGGGATCGCAGTTCTTC
CASSQDRGSQFF
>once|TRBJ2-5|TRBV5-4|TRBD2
TGTGCCAGCAGCCCCGGGAGGGGTATCCAAGAGACCCAGTACTTC
CASSPGRGIQETQYF
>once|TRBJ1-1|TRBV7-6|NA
TGTGCCAGCAGCCCCCGTGGGGGGGTGGGGAACACTGAAGCTTTCTTT
CASSPRGGVGNTEAFF
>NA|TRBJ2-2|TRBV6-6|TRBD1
TGTGCCAGCAGTGCCACAGGGGCCGGGGAGCTGTTTTTT
CASSATGAGELFF
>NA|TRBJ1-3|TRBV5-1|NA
TGCGCCAGCAGCTTGGAACTTTCCTCTGGAAACACCATATATTTT
CASSLELSSGNTIYF
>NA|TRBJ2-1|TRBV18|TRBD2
TGTGCCAGCTCACTGAGGCCCCCGGGACTAGCGGACAATGAGCAGTTCTTC
CASSLRPPGLADNEQFF
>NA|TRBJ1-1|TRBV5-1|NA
TGCGCCAGCAGGGAGTCAGGGACTTCGAACACTGAAGCTTTCTTT
CASRESGTSNTEAFF
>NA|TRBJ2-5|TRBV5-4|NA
TGTGCCAGCAGCGGGGGGGGGACAGTCAGAGAGACCCAGTACTTC
CASSGGGTVRETQYF